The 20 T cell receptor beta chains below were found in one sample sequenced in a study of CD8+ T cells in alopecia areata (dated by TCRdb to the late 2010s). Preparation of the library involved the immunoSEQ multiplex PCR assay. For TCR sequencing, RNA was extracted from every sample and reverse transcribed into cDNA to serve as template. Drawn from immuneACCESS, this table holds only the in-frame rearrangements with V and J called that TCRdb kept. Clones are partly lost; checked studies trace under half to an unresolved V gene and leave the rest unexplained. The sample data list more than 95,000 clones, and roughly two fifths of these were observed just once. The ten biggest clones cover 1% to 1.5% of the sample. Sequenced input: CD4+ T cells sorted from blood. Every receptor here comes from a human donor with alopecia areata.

CDR3: CATNAGVSDTQYF. The DNA of the CDR3 is TGCGCCACCAATGCGGGGGTTTCAGATACGCAGTATTTT. The J gene is TRBJ2-3, the V gene TRBV10-2, with 7 bases aligning to TRBD2. J gave up 4 bases and V 10 bases, and 8 bases lay outside the gene matches. The CDR3 spans 13 residues. Germline V lookup: CDR1 WSHSY, CDR2 SAAADI.

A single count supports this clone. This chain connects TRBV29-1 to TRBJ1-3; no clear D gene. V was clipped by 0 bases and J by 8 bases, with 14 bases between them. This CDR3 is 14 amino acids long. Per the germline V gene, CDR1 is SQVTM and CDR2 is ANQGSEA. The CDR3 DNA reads TGCAGCGTTGAAGAAGGCGGGGTTGGGGACACCATATATTTT. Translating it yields CSVEEGGVGDTIYF.

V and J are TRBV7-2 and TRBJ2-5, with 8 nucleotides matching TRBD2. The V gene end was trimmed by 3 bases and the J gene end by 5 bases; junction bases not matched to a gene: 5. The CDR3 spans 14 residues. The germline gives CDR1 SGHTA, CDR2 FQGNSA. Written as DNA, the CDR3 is TGTGCCAGCAGCTTCACGGGGGGGCGGGAGACCCAGTACTTC. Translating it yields CASSFTGGRETQYF.

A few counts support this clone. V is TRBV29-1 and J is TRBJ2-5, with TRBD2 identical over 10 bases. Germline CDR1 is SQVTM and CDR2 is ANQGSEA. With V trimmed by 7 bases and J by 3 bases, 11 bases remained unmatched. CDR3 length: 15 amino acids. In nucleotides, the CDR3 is TGCAGCGCGTGGGGTAGCGGGAGGTCGAAAGAGACCCAGTACTTC. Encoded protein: CSAWGSGRSKETQYF.

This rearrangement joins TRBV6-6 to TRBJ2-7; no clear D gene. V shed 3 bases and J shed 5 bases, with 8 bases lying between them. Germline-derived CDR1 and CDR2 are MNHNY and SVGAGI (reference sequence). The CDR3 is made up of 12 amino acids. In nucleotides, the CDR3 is TGTGCCAGCAGTTATTCACACAACGAGCAGTACTTC. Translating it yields CASSYSHNEQYF.

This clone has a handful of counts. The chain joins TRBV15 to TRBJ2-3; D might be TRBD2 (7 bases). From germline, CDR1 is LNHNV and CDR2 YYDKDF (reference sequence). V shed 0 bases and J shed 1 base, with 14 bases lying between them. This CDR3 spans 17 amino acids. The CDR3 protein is CATSRDPRGAGTDTQYF. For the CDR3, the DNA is TGTGCCACCAGCAGAGATCCACGGGGGGCTGGCACAGATACGCAGTATTTT.

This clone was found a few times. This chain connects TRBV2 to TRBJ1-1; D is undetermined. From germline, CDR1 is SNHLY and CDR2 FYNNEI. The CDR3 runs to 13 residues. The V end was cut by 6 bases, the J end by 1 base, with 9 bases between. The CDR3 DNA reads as TGTGCCAGCAGCTTAGTAAGGAACACTGAAGCTTTCTTT. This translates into CASSLVRNTEAFF.

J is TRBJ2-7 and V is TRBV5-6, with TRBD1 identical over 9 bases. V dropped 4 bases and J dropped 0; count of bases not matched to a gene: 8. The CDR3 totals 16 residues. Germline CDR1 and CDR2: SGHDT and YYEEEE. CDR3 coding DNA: TGTGCCAGCAGCGCCGGGACAGGGCACCTCTCCTACGAGCAGTACTTC. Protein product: CASSAGTGHLSYEQYF.

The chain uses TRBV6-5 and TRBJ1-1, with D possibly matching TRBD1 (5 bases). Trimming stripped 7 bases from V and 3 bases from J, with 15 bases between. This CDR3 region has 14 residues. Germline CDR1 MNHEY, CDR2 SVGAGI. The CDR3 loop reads CASINTGGDTEAFF. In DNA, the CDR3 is TGTGCCAGCATCAATACGGGGGGTGACACTGAAGCTTTCTTT.

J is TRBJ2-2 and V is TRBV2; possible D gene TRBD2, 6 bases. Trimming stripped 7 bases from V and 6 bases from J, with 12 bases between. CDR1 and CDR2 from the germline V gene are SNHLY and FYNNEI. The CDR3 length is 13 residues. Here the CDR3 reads CASTYGGPGELFF. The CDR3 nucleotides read TGTGCCAGCACATACGGAGGGCCCGGGGAGCTGTTTTTT. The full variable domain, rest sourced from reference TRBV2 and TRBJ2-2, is EPEVTQTPSHQVTQMGQEVILRCVPISNHLYFYWYRQILGQKVEFLVSFYNNEISEKSEIFDDQFSVERPDGSNFTLKIRSTKLEDSAMYFCASTYGGPGELFFGEGSRLTVL.

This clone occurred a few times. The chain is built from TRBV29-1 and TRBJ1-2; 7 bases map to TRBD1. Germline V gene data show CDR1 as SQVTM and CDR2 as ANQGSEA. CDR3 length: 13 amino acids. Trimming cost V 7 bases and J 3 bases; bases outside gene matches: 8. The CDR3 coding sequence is TGCAGCGCTACAGGGGCGCTCGACTATGGCTACACCTTC. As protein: CSATGALDYGYTF.

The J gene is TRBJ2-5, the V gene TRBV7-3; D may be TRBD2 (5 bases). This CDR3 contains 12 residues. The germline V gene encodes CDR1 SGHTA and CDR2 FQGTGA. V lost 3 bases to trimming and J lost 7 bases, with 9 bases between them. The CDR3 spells CASSLDRGTQYF. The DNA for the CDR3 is TGTGCCAGCAGCTTGGACCGGGGGACCCAGTACTTC. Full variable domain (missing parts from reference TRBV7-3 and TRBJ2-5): GAGVSQTPSNKVTEKGKYVELRCDPISGHTALYWYRQSLGQGPEFLIYFQGTGAADDSGLPNDRFFAVRPEGSVSTLKIQRTERGDSAVYLCASSLDRGTQYFGPGTRLLVL.

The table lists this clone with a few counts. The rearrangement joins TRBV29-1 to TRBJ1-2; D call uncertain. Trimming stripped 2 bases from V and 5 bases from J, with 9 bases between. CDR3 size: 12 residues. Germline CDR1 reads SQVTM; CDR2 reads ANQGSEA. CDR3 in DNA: TGCAGCGTTGAACTGACCCATTATGGCTACACCTTC. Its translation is CSVELTHYGYTF.

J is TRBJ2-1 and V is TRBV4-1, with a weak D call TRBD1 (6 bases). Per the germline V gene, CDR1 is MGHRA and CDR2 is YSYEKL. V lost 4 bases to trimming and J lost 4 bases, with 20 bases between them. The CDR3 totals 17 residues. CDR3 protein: CASSRDMSFEGYNEQFF. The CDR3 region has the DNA TGCGCCAGCAGCCGGGACATGAGCTTTGAGGGATACAATGAGCAGTTCTTC.

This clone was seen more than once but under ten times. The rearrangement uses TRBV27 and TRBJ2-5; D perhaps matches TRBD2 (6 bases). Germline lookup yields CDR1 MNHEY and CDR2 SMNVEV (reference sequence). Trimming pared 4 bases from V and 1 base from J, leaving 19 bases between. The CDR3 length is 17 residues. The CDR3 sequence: CASSSARKRDSQETQYF. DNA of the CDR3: TGTGCCAGCAGTTCAGCTAGGAAACGGGACTCCCAAGAGACCCAGTACTTC.

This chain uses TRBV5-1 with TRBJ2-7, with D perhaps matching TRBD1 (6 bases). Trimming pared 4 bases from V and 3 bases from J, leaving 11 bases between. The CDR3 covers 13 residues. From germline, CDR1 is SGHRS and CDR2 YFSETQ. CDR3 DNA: TGCGCCAGCAGCGAGGGACAAAACTACGAGCAGTACTTC. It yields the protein CASSEGQNYEQYF.

The CDR3: CASTPAGGTDTQYF. DNA for the CDR3: TGTGCCAGCACCCCGGCGGGGGGCACAGATACGCAGTATTTT. V is TRBV2 and J is TRBJ2-3; 7 bases map to TRBD2. J was trimmed by 1 base and V by 7 bases; bases with no gene match: 5. The CDR3 runs to 14 residues. Per the germline V gene, CDR1 is SNHLY and CDR2 is FYNNEI.

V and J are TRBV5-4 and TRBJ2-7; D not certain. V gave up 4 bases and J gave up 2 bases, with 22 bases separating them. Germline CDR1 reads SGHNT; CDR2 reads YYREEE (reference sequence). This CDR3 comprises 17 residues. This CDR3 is CASSPTVGQAGTYEQYF. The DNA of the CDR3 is TGTGCCAGCAGCCCTACGGTGGGCCAGGCAGGAACCTACGAGCAGTACTTC.

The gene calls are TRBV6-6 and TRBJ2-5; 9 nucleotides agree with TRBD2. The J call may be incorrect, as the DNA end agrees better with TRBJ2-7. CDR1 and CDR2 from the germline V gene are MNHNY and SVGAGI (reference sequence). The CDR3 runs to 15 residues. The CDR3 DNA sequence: TGTGCCAGCAGTTACGGACTAGCGCATTCCTACGAGCAGTACTTC. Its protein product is CASSYGLAHSYEQYF.

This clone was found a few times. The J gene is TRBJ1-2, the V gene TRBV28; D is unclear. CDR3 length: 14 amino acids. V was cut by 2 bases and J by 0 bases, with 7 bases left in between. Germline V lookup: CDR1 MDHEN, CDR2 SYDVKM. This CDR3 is CASSLLVANYGYTF. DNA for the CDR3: TGTGCCAGCAGTTTACTCGTGGCTAACTATGGCTACACCTTC.